This is a list of T cell receptor beta chains from one sample in a study of T-cell reconstitution after alpha-beta-depleted transplantation in children. TCRdb processed the PCR reads anew with MiXCR; each CDR3 protein has one entry. The data show about 250,000 distinct CDR3 sequences, with under 30% seen just once and about 5% held by the top ten. The sample was PBMCs, mostly from graft donor cells, taken 360 days after TCRalphabeta/CD19-depleted stem cell transplant. These receptors were collected from a female patient aged 2 to 10 who had a stem cell transplant for congenital amegakaryocytic thrombocytopenia, so the T cells may come from the graft donor. Both conserved end residues are part of each CDR3. D genes are given only for firm matches. Not every row has a clone size; where given, it reads once, few, many or a size class.

CASSKVQSSGGGLYTQYF TGTGCCAGCAGCAAAGTACAGTCTAGCGGGGGCGGGCTGTATACGCAGTATTTT . TRBV21-1 . TRBJ2-3
CASSLIENQPQHF TGTGCCAGCAGCCTGATAGAGAATCAGCCCCAGCATTTT . TRBV6-1 . TRBJ1-5
CATSSRTSGRNNEQFF TGTGCCACCAGCAGCAGGACTAGCGGGAGGAACAATGAGCAGTTCTTC few TRBV15 TRBD2 TRBJ2-1
CASILQGAGNTIYF TGTGCCAGCATCCTCCAGGGAGCTGGAAACACCATATATTTT few TRBV12-3/TRBV12-4 . TRBJ1-3
CATSDPRWGGGNTGELFF TGTGCCACCAGTGACCCTCGGTGGGGCGGGGGGAACACCGGGGAGCTGTTTTTT . TRBV24-1 TRBD2 TRBJ2-2
CASSEGLAGVGGETQYF TGTGCCAGCAGTGAAGGACTAGCGGGGGTAGGGGGAGAGACCCAGTACTTC few TRBV2 TRBD2 TRBJ2-5
CASSPRDFPYREFF TGTGCCAGCAGCCCTCGGGACTTCCCCTATAGGGAGTTCTTC . TRBV7-2 . TRBJ2-1
CASSLSHDRNRGRREKLFF TGTGCCAGCAGCCTAAGCCATGACAGGAACAGGGGGCGAAGGGAAAAACTGTTTTTT . TRBV14 TRBD1 TRBJ1-4
CASSQDGAGADTQYF TGTGCCAGCAGCCAAGATGGGGCGGGAGCAGATACGCAGTATTTT few TRBV3-1 TRBD2 TRBJ2-3
CASSLDPQETQYF TGTGCCAGCAGCTTGGATCCACAAGAGACCCAGTACTTC . TRBV7-6 . TRBJ2-5
CATAVSRGLRSYNEQFF TGTGCCACCGCGGTGAGCCGAGGGCTACGCTCCTACAATGAGCAGTTCTTC few TRBV28 . TRBJ2-1
CASTGSGVLETQYF TGTGCCAGTACCGGTTCTGGGGTCTTGGAGACCCAGTACTTC . TRBV2 . TRBJ2-5
CASSQDRPPAVTLGTDTQYF TGCGCCAGCAGCCAAGATAGGCCCCCGGCAGTGACCTTGGGCACAGATACGCAGTATTTT . TRBV4-1 . TRBJ2-3
CASSPRQGVYSPLHF TGTGCCAGCAGTCCTAGACAGGGGGTTTACTCACCCCTCCACTTT many TRBV12-3/TRBV12-4 TRBD1 TRBJ1-6
CAISPGTLPSYEQYF TGTGCCATCAGTCCCGGGACTCTCCCCTCCTACGAGCAGTACTTC many TRBV10-3 . TRBJ2-7
CASSPGLKQGNQPQHF TGTGCCAGCAGCCCCGGACTGAAGCAAGGCAATCAGCCCCAGCATTTT . TRBV12-3/TRBV12-4 . TRBJ1-5
CSARALAGISYNEQFF TGCAGTGCTAGAGCTCTAGCGGGAATATCCTACAATGAGCAGTTCTTC . TRBV20-1 TRBD2 TRBJ2-1
CSVESGREQFF TGCAGCGTTGAATCCGGGAGGGAGCAGTTCTTC few TRBV29-1 TRBD2 TRBJ2-1
CASSVVGGGGANVLTF TGTGCCAGCAGCGTGGTGGGCGGAGGTGGGGCCAACGTCCTGACTTTC . TRBV9 . TRBJ2-6
CAISPGNYGYTF TGTGCCATCAGCCCCGGGAACTATGGCTACACCTTC few TRBV10-3 . TRBJ1-2
CASRRQGIGNEKLFF TGTGCCAGCAGGCGTCAGGGGATCGGTAATGAAAAACTGTTTTTT . TRBV7-9 . TRBJ1-4
CSARINRAFTEAFF TGCAGTGCTAGAATCAATCGGGCATTCACTGAAGCTTTCTTT few TRBV20-1 . TRBJ1-1
CASSSLRGGSYNEQFF TGCGCCAGCAGCAGTCTGAGGGGAGGCTCCTACAATGAGCAGTTCTTC . TRBV5-1 . TRBJ2-1
CSVSGSTDTQYF TGCAGCGTGAGCGGCTCCACAGATACGCAGTATTTT few TRBV29-1 . TRBJ2-3
CASSLAEGTNYEQYF TGCGCCAGCAGCTTGGCCGAGGGGACAAACTACGAGCAGTACTTC . TRBV5-1 . TRBJ2-7
CASSQGRQGTDTQYF TGTGCCAGCAGCCAAGGTCGACAGGGCACAGATACGCAGTATTTT . TRBV3-1 . TRBJ2-3
CASSLEWSSSYTDTQYF TGTGCCAGCAGCTTAGAATGGTCCTCCAGTTACACAGATACGCAGTATTTT . TRBV11-2 . TRBJ2-3
CASRSSIAGGTYNEQFF TGTGCCAGCAGGAGCAGCATAGCGGGGGGAACCTACAATGAGCAGTTCTTC . TRBV3-1 TRBD2 TRBJ2-1
CASSLQGAVNTEAFF TGTGCCAGCAGCTTGCAGGGGGCCGTGAACACTGAAGCTTTCTTT . TRBV5-6 TRBD1 TRBJ1-1
CASSPSTGSSGNTIYF TGTGCCAGCTCACCCTCGACAGGGAGCTCTGGAAACACCATATATTTT . TRBV18 TRBD1 TRBJ1-3
CAISFTGELFF TGTGCCATCAGTTTCACCGGGGAGCTGTTTTTT . TRBV10-3 . TRBJ2-2
CASSLLAGGSPYNEQFF TGTGCCAGCAGTTTACTAGCGGGGGGTTCTCCCTACAATGAGCAGTTCTTC few TRBV12-3/TRBV12-4 TRBD2 TRBJ2-1
CSASTSGGANEQFF TGCAGTGCGTCAACTAGCGGGGGGGCCAATGAGCAGTTCTTC . TRBV20-1 TRBD2 TRBJ2-1
CASSFEATNEKLFF TGTGCCAGCAGCTTTGAAGCAACTAATGAAAAACTGTTTTTT . TRBV7-6 . TRBJ1-4
CSVEVSGGSEQYF TGCAGCGTTGAAGTGTCAGGGGGGTCCGAGCAGTACTTC . TRBV29-1 . TRBJ2-7
CAISERAADTGELFF TGTGCCATCAGTGAGCGGGCTGCGGACACCGGGGAGCTGTTTTTT . TRBV10-3 . TRBJ2-2
CASNRQGNEQFF TGTGCCAGCAACCGCCAGGGTAATGAGCAGTTTTTC . TRBV6-1 . TRBJ2-1
CASSFQHYSNQPQHF TGTGCCAGCAGTTTCCAACATTATAGCAATCAGCCCCAGCATTTT many TRBV12-3/TRBV12-4 . TRBJ1-5
CAISVLGQHTGELFF TGTGCCATCAGTGTTCTGGGACAGCACACCGGGGAGCTGTTTTTT few TRBV10-3 TRBD1 TRBJ2-2
CATSALGLADSTDTQYF TGTGCCACCAGTGCCCTGGGACTAGCGGATAGCACAGATACGCAGTATTTT . TRBV24-1 TRBD2 TRBJ2-3
CSVAGQGGTDTQYF TGCAGCGTTGCGGGACAGGGCGGCACAGATACGCAGTATTTT many TRBV29-1 TRBD1 TRBJ2-3
CSVEVGQGSEAFF TGCAGCGTTGAGGTAGGGCAGGGGAGTGAAGCTTTCTTT . TRBV29-1 . TRBJ1-1
CASSPRGGFAGELFF TGTGCCAGCAGCCCTCGGGGTGGTTTCGCCGGGGAGCTGTTTTTT few TRBV5-4 . TRBJ2-2
CASSPPAVWNTIYF TGTGCCAGCAGTCCACCCGCAGTATGGAACACCATATATTTT . TRBV28 . TRBJ1-3
CAWSVVMFRGENNSPLHF TGTGCCTGGAGTGTCGTCATGTTCAGGGGGGAGAATAATTCACCCCTCCACTTT . TRBV30 TRBD1 TRBJ1-6
CASRDGNTEAFF TGTGCCAGCAGGGACGGGAACACTGAAGCTTTCTTT many TRBV12-3/TRBV12-4 . TRBJ1-1
CASSYKGPLEEGTIYF TGTGCCAGCAGCTATAAAGGACCCTTGGAGGAGGGCACCATATATTTT . TRBV21-1 . TRBJ1-3
CASSPPRRNTDTQYF TGTGCCAGCTCACCCCCCCGGAGAAACACAGATACGCAGTATTTT . TRBV18 . TRBJ2-3
CASDSAGGETQYF TGTGCCAGCGACTCTGCCGGGGGAGAGACCCAGTACTTC . TRBV28 . TRBJ2-5
CATWGANVLTF TGTGCCACTTGGGGGGCCAACGTCCTGACTTTC . TRBV28 . TRBJ2-6
CASSFRITGVRDTQYF TGTGCCAGCAGCTTTCGAATCACTGGCGTCAGAGATACGCAGTATTTT . TRBV5-6 . TRBJ2-3
CASSTSRGPLYYEQYF TGTGCCAGCAGCACCTCTCGGGGGCCCCTTTACTACGAGCAGTACTTC . TRBV6-2/TRBV6-3 . TRBJ2-7
CASSPLGTTDTQYF TGTGCCAGCTCACCACTCGGCACCACAGATACGCAGTATTTT . TRBV18 . TRBJ2-3